The sequence of this T cell receptor (beta chain) was determined in a study of a mutant IDH1 vaccine in newly diagnosed glioma. Study context: Vaccine administration was initiated 4-6 weeks following radiotherapy alone, or with temozolomide cycles. General study points: Of the patients, approximately 93% had vaccine-induced immune responses. The authors found pseudoprogression apparently unrelated to changes in top peripheral T cell clonotypes.

This clone has a single count. Its cognate antigen is unknown. This sample's time point: week 35, safety follow-up. Every vaccine dose comprised 300 ug of mutant IDH1 20-mer peptide plus topical imiquimod. Donors had new IDH1-mutant astrocytomas of WHO grade 3 or 4 (ATRX-lost). This table comes from immunoSEQ multiplex PCR, and its TCRdb copy is limited to in-frame clones, with some not included. The profile shows 60,000 to 65,000 clones, 84% of them singletons. The sequence was obtained from a man aged 25-45 years with glioma. This specimen was PBMCs, taken from a glioma patient whose treatment included an IDH1 peptide vaccine.

The CDR3 reads CATRARGASYNEQFF. The DNA for the CDR3 is TGTGCCACCAGGGCGCGGGGCGCTTCCTACAATGAGCAGTTCTTC. The rearrangement links TRBV10-3 to TRBJ2-1; a possible D gene is TRBD2 (6 bases). The CDR3 consists of 15 residues. V shed 10 bases and J shed 1 base, with 17 bases lying between them. CDR1 is ENHRY, CDR2 SYGVKD, per germline.